The 29 T cell receptor beta chains below come from one sample, sequenced in a study of T cell responses to AZD1222 COVID-19 vaccine. Repertoires were generated with immunoSEQ multiplex PCR, while TCRdb's copy carries only in-frame clones and drops some. The sample includes some 150,000 clones, about 92% of them seen just once. The sample was peripheral blood, taken on day 0 of AZD1222 vaccination. Every receptor here comes from an adult in good health.

The chain joins TRBV19 to TRBJ1-2, with D perhaps TRBD1 (5 bases). The CDR3 runs 14 residues. The V and J ends lost 5 bases and 6 bases respectively, with 16 bases between them. Germline-derived CDR1 and CDR2 are LNHDA and SQIVND (reference sequence). The CDR3 sequence is CASSLQTARDGYTF. The CDR3 coding sequence is TGTGCCAGTAGTCTTCAGACCGCCAGGGATGGCTACACCTTC.

V gene TRBV30 combines with J gene TRBJ1-6, with D unclear. The germline V and J ends were trimmed by 0 bases and 14 bases, with 11 bases remaining between them. Germline V gene data show CDR1 as GTSNPN and CDR2 as SVGIG (reference sequence). The CDR3 runs to 12 residues. CDR3 loop: CAWSVQILTLHF. DNA for the CDR3: TGTGCCTGGAGTGTACAGATCCTAACCCTCCACTTT.

V is TRBV2 and J is TRBJ2-1; D is uncertain. Germline CDR1 is SNHLY and CDR2 is FYNNEI. The V and J ends lost 1 base and 5 bases respectively, with 6 bases between them. This CDR3 comprises 13 residues. CDR3 sequence (DNA): TGTGCCAGCAGTGAAGGCCCCCACAATGAGCAGTTCTTC. Its protein product is CASSEGPHNEQFF.

The chain has TRBV6-5 and TRBJ2-7; 7 nucleotides agree with TRBD1. The V gene's germline CDR1 is MNHEY and CDR2 SVGAGI. Trimming at V came to 10 bases and at J to 2 bases, leaving 8 bases not matched to a gene. The CDR3 totals 13 residues. The CDR3 region has the DNA TGTGCCACAACCGGGACAGCCACCTACGAGCAGTACTTC. Translating gives CATTGTATYEQYF.

The chain links TRBV10-1 to TRBJ2-7; TRBD1 matches at 7 bases. Germline V CDR1 and CDR2: WNHNN, SYGVQD (reference sequence). The CDR3 has 15 amino acids. Unmatched junction bases numbered 13, after V lost 6 bases and J lost 5 bases. The CDR3 coding sequence is TGCGCCAGCAGCAACAACCCGACAGGGTTTAACGAGCAGTACTTC. Its protein product is CASSNNPTGFNEQYF.

The V gene is TRBV6-1, the J gene TRBJ2-7, with 7 bases fitting TRBD2. Trimming removed 10 bases from V and 5 bases from J; junction bases left unmatched: 14. The CDR3 runs to 14 residues. Germline CDR1 reads MNHNS; CDR2 reads SASEGT. The CDR3 region is CATFQGGRANEQYF. In DNA, the CDR3 is TGTGCCACCTTCCAAGGCGGGAGAGCTAACGAGCAGTACTTC.

The chain employs TRBV9 and TRBJ1-3; D is uncertain. Per germline, CDR1 SGDLS and CDR2 YYNGEE. Deletions cut 0 bases from V and 11 bases from J, with 15 bases between. The CDR3 covers 14 residues. CDR3 nucleotide sequence: TGTGCCAGCAGCGTAGCTCAGACGGACGCTCCCATATATTTT. It encodes CASSVAQTDAPIYF.

The V gene is TRBV29-1, the J gene TRBJ2-5, with 8 bases matching TRBD1. CDR1 is SQVTM, CDR2 ANQGSEA, per germline. CDR3 size: 12 residues. Germline trimming cut 6 bases from V and 2 bases from J; bases unmatched to any gene: 2. The CDR3 sequence is CSVGQDQETQYF. The DNA of the CDR3 is TGCAGCGTGGGACAGGATCAAGAGACCCAGTACTTC.

CDR3 loop: CASSGVFVGEQYF. The CDR3 nucleotides are TGTGCCAGTAGCGGAGTATTCGTCGGCGAGCAGTACTTC. The rearrangement joins TRBV19 to TRBJ2-7; D is ambiguous. The CDR3 runs 13 residues. V gave up 6 bases and J gave up 6 bases, with 15 bases separating them. Germline assignment: CDR1 LNHDA and CDR2 SQIVND (reference sequence).

V gene TRBV12-2 combines with J gene TRBJ1-5. TRBV12-2 is termed a pseudogene. The CDR3 extends over 11 amino acids. CDR3 sequence reads: CASRWDQPQHF. CDR3 DNA sequence: TGTGCAAGTCGCTGGGATCAGCCCCAGCATTTT.

The rearrangement links TRBV21-1 to TRBJ1-6; the table's D call TRBD1 went unverified against the DNA. TRBV21-1 has pseudogene status. The CDR3 spans 12 residues. CDR3 residues: CASSTAQGPLHF. The CDR3 DNA reads TGTGCCAGCAGCACAGCACAGGGTCCCCTCCACTTT.

This clone was observed a single time. This chain uses TRBV30 with TRBJ1-3, with TRBD1 matching 9 bases. J gave up 6 bases and V 7 bases, and 16 bases lay outside the gene matches. Germline values: CDR1 GTSNPN, CDR2 SVGIG (reference sequence). CDR3 length equals 16 residues. CDR3: CAFGTGRNLRENTIYF. DNA of the CDR3: TGTGCCTTCGGGACAGGGAGGAATCTGAGAGAAAACACCATATATTTT.

V and J are TRBV19 and TRBJ1-1; unclear D gene. The germline CDR1 and CDR2 sequences are LNHDA and SQIVND (reference sequence). The V gene lost 7 bases and the J gene lost 6 bases, with 9 bases spanning the gap. The CDR3 is 11 amino acids. The CDR3: CASISRAEAFF. As DNA, the CDR3 is TGTGCCAGTATATCTAGGGCTGAAGCTTTCTTT.

The chain couples TRBV5-1 to TRBJ1-3; D is unresolved. The CDR3 has 15 amino acids. Per the germline V gene, CDR1 is SGHRS and CDR2 is YFSETQ. V dropped 0 bases and J dropped 0 bases, with 7 bases sitting between them. The CDR3 loop is CASSLGPDSGNTIYF. DNA for the CDR3: TGCGCCAGCAGCTTGGGCCCAGACTCTGGAAACACCATATATTTT.

Here the CDR3 DNA reads TGTGCCACCAGTGATTCCGGGGGGAGCGGGAGGCGAAATGAGCAGTTCTTC. The encoded protein is CATSDSGGSGRRNEQFF. This sequence joins TRBV24-1 and TRBJ2-1, with TRBD2 matching over 9 bases. Germline CDR1 KGHDR, CDR2 SFDVKD. The CDR3 is made up of 17 amino acids. V was pared by 2 bases and J by 7 bases, with 11 bases of the junction left unmatched.

The rearrangement joins TRBV6-5 to TRBJ2-1, with 9 bases matching TRBD2. Germline CDR1 MNHEY, CDR2 SVGAGI. With V trimmed by 0 bases and J by 10 bases, 7 bases remained unmatched. CDR3 length equals 15 residues. DNA of the CDR3: TGTGCCAGCAGTTACTCGGCGGGAGGGCCTTGGGAGCAGTTCTTC. It codes for CASSYSAGGPWEQFF.

The chain employs TRBV18 and TRBJ1-5, with a tentative D call TRBD1 (6 bases). Between the trimmed V and J ends, which lost 3 bases and 11 bases, there was a span of 17 bases. The CDR3 sequence is 14 residues long. Looked up from germline, CDR1 is KGHSH and CDR2 is LQKENI. As DNA, the CDR3 is TGTGCCAGCTCACCCGGGGGCATGAGTCGGGCCCAGCATTTT. This translates into CASSPGGMSRAQHF.

The chain carries TRBV7-6 and TRBJ1-5; tentatively, D is TRBD1 (6 bases). Germline-derived CDR1 and CDR2 are SGHVS and FNYEAQ. The CDR3 sequence is 17 residues long. Trimming shortened V by 6 bases and J by 7 bases, and 25 bases separated the two germline ends. CDR3 nucleotides: TGTGCCAGCAGACGCGGCGAGGGGGTTGGGGACCCACAGCCCCAGCATTTT. This gives the protein CASRRGEGVGDPQPQHF.

The chain recombines TRBV2 with TRBJ1-6; 7 nucleotides line up with TRBD1. Germline V gene data show CDR1 as SNHLY and CDR2 as FYNNEI. The V and J ends lost 10 bases and 0 bases, in that order; junction bases with no gene match: 9. The CDR3 spans 16 residues. The CDR3 here is CAIEDRTSSYNSPLHF. The CDR3 nucleotides are TGTGCCATCGAGGACAGGACCAGCTCCTATAATTCACCCCTCCACTTT.

The chain joins TRBV10-3 to TRBJ2-1, with 9 bases that match TRBD1. V lost 10 bases and J lost 5; bases outside the gene matches: 6. CDR1 ENHRY and CDR2 SYGVKD come from the germline V gene. This CDR3 has 13 residues. CDR3 region: CATTGQGNNEQFF. CDR3 DNA sequence: TGTGCCACCACCGGACAGGGGAACAATGAGCAGTTCTTC.

The genes are TRBV5-1 and TRBJ2-2, with D perhaps being TRBD1 or TRBD2 (5 bases each). The CDR3 has 15 amino acids. V was trimmed by 0 bases and J by 7 bases, leaving 13 bases between them. CDR1 and CDR2 from the germline V gene are SGHRS and YFSETQ. For the CDR3, the DNA is TGCGCCAGCAGCTTGGACGGGGCGCTGGACGGGGAGCTGTTTTTT. Its protein is CASSLDGALDGELFF.

This chain joins TRBV11-2 and TRBJ2-7; TRBD1 matches at 8 bases. The germline CDR1 and CDR2 sequences are SGHAT and FQNNGV. V lost 1 base to trimming and J lost 5 bases; unmatched junction nucleotides: 7. This CDR3 comprises 15 residues. CDR3 in amino acids: CASSLVAGGGNEQYF. The CDR3 nucleotides read TGTGCCAGCAGCTTAGTCGCAGGGGGCGGGAACGAGCAGTACTTC.

The CDR3 sequence: CASSEWAARGGYTF. CDR3 nucleotide sequence: TGTGCCAGCAGTGAATGGGCAGCCCGGGGTGGCTACACCTTC. The chain carries TRBV2 and TRBJ1-2; D unclear. There are 14 residues in the CDR3. The ends were cut back, 2 bases at V and 7 bases at J, with 14 bases in the middle. Germline-derived CDR1 and CDR2 are SNHLY and FYNNEI.

The J gene is TRBJ2-7, the V gene TRBV5-1; D not certain. Trimming removed 2 bases at V and 1 base at J, with 10 bases between. The V gene's germline CDR1 is SGHRS and CDR2 YFSETQ. The CDR3 spans 14 residues. The CDR3 sequence is CASSFGQASYEQYF. CDR3 DNA sequence: TGCGCCAGCAGCTTCGGCCAGGCTTCCTACGAGCAGTACTTC.

The J gene is TRBJ1-1, the V gene TRBV7-3; 9 bases are a match to TRBD1. CDR1 is SGHTA, CDR2 FQGTGA, per germline. The CDR3 loop spans 15 amino acids. The junction had 4 bases not matched to a gene; V was cut back by 5 bases and J by 0 bases. The CDR3 loop is CASSLQGALNTEAFF. CDR3 coding DNA: TGTGCCAGCAGCCTACAGGGGGCTTTGAACACTGAAGCTTTCTTT.

The genes are TRBV7-2 and TRBJ1-1; 7 bases agree with TRBD1. The CDR3 loop spans 14 amino acids. Germline V CDR1 and CDR2: SGHTA, FQGNSA. The trim removed 3 bases at V and 5 bases at J, leaving 6 bases unmatched. Written as DNA, the CDR3 is TGTGCCAGCAGCTTCCGAACAGGGGTGACTGAAGCTTTCTTT. It translates to CASSFRTGVTEAFF.

This sequence joins TRBV13 and TRBJ2-7, with D tentatively TRBD1 (6 bases). Germline V CDR1 and CDR2: PRHDT, FYEKMQ (reference sequence). There are 14 residues in the CDR3. Deletions cut 4 bases from V and 3 bases from J, with 13 bases between. The chain's CDR3 is CASSSNRDHYEQYF. The DNA for the CDR3 is TGTGCCAGCAGCTCAAACAGGGACCACTACGAGCAGTACTTC.

The rearrangement uses TRBV6-5 and TRBJ1-1; the match to TRBD1 covers 7 bases. Germline loops: CDR1 MNHEY, CDR2 SVGAGI. The CDR3 consists of 16 residues. V lost 2 bases to trimming and J lost 4 bases; unmatched junction nucleotides: 10. DNA for the CDR3: TGTGCCAGCAGTTACCCTTCAGGGGGGATAGGCACTGAAGCTTTCTTT. Translated, it gives CASSYPSGGIGTEAFF.

The chain couples TRBV27 to TRBJ1-4; TRBD1 might be the D (5 bases). V gave up 0 bases and J gave up 4 bases, with 12 bases separating them. Per germline, CDR1 MNHEY and CDR2 SMNVEV (reference sequence). The CDR3 covers 16 residues. The chain's CDR3 is CASSLSPTVDNEKLFF. Here the CDR3 DNA reads TGTGCCAGCAGTTTATCCCCGACAGTTGATAATGAAAAACTGTTTTTT. Supplemented by reference TRBV27 and TRBJ1-4, the full variable domain reads EAQVTQNPRYLITVTGKKLTVTCSQNMNHEYMSWYRQDPGLGLRQIYYSMNVEVTDKGDVPEGYKVSRKEKRNFPLILESPSPNQTSLYFCASSLSPTVDNEKLFFGSGTQLSVL.